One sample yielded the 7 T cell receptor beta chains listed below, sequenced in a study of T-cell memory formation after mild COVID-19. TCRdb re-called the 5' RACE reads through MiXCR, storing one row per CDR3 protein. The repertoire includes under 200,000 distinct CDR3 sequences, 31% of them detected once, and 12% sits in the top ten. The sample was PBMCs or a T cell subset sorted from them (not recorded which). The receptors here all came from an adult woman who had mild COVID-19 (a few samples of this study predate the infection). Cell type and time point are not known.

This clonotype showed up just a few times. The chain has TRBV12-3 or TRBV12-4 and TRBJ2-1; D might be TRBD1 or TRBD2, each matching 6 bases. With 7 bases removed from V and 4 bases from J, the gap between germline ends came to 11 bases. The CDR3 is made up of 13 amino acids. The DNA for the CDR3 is TGTGCCAGCACAAGGGGGGCTTACAATGAGCAGTTCTTC. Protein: CASTRGAYNEQFF.

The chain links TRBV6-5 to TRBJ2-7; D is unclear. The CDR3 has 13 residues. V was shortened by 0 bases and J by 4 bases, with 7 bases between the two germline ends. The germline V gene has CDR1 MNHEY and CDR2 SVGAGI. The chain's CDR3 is CASSYSISYEQYF. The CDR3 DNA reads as TGTGCCAGCAGTTACTCGATCAGTTACGAGCAGTACTTC.

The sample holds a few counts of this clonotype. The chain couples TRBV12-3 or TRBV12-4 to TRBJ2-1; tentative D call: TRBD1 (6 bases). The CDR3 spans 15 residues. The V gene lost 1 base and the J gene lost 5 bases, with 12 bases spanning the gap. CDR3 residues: CASSLVGRGNNEQFF. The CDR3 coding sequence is TGTGCCAGCAGTTTAGTCGGCAGGGGTAACAATGAGCAGTTCTTC.

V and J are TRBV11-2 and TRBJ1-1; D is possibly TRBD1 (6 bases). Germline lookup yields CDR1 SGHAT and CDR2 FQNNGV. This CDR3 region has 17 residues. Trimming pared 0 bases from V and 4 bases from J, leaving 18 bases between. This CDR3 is CASSLDSWGARGTEAFF. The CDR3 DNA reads TGTGCCAGCAGCTTAGATTCTTGGGGGGCGCGGGGCACTGAAGCTTTCTTT.

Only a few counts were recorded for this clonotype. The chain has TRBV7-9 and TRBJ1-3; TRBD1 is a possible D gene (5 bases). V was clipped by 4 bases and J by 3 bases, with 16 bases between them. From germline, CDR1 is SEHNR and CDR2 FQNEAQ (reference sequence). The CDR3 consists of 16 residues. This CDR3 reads CASSSSWQGDGNTIYF. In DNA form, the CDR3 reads TGTGCCAGCAGCTCTAGTTGGCAGGGTGATGGAAACACCATATATTTT.

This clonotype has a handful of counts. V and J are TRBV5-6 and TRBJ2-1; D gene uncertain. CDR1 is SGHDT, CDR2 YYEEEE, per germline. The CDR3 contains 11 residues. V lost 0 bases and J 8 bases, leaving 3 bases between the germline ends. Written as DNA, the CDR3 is TGTGCCAGCAGCTTGGGGCATGAGCAGTTCTTC. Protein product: CASSLGHEQFF.

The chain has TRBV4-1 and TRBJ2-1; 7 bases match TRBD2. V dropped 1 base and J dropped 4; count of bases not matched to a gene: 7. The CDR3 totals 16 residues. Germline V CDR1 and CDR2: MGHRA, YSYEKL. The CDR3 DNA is TGCGCCAGCAGCCAAGGTCCGGGAGGAAGATACAATGAGCAGTTCTTC. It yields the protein CASSQGPGGRYNEQFF.